The following is a T cell receptor beta chain sequence with its context. Its antigen is undetermined. The data originate from a study of OX40 agonist ivuxolimab in advanced cancers. Study details: Subjects had a mean age of roughly 60 years, with a range of 23 to 79; more than 70% were male. Points from the study as a whole: Among the nonresponders, some also had low normalized T-cell clonal expansion. Clonal expansion by week 6 occurred in CD4+ and CD8+ blood T cells (at 0.1 to 3.0 mg/kg).

Some clones are missing from TCRdb's copy, which holds only in-frame ones; the method was immunoSEQ multiplex PCR. The sample comprises over 50,000 clones, around 91% of which are singletons, and over 15% rests with the top ten. CDR1 and CDR2 (germline): MGHDK, SYGVNS. Trimming stripped 4 bases from V and 3 bases from J, with 10 bases between. The CDR3 totals 13 residues. The gene calls are TRBV25-1 and TRBJ2-7; maybe TRBD1 (5 bases). This sample comprised CD4+ or CD8+ T cells sorted from blood, obtained in a trial of the OX40 agonist ivuxolimab. This TCR was sampled from an adult with an advanced solid tumor such as melanoma, head and neck, liver or kidney cancer. The CDR3 is CASSGKDSYEQYF. Written as DNA, the CDR3 is TGTGCCAGCAGTGGAAAAGACAGCTACGAGCAGTACTTC.